One sample yielded the 22 T cell receptor beta chains listed below, sequenced in a study of PD-L1 blockade in urothelial cancer. The repertoire was sequenced with immunoSEQ multiplex PCR; TCRdb's copy has only in-frame clones and lacks some. The sample lists 44,000 or so clones; more than 70% were seen once. Source: PBMCs, taken around atezolizumab (anti-PD-L1) treatment. These receptors all stem from a man older than 75 with urothelial cancer.

The rearrangement joins TRBV28 to TRBJ2-5, with 8 nucleotides matching TRBD2. This CDR3 has 15 amino acids. V gave up 7 bases and J gave up 1 base; unmatched junction bases: 8. CDR1 is MDHEN and CDR2 is SYDVKM in the germline V gene. CDR3: CASNPPGLGQETQYF. DNA for the CDR3: TGTGCCAGCAATCCTCCGGGACTAGGCCAAGAGACCCAGTACTTC.

This chain uses TRBV18 with TRBJ1-1; 9 bases line up with TRBD1. The CDR3 has 14 amino acids. J was trimmed by 4 bases and V by 8 bases; bases with no gene match: 8. Germline V gene lookup returns CDR1 KGHSH and CDR2 LQKENI. The DNA for the CDR3 is TGTGCCAGCACGCAACAGGGGGCGGGCACTGAAGCTTTCTTT. Translation gives CASTQQGAGTEAFF.

The V call is TRBV9, the J call TRBJ1-1; TRBD1 matches at 10 bases. The CDR3 loop spans 15 amino acids. The V gene's germline CDR1 is SGDLS and CDR2 YYNGEE. V shed 4 bases and J 4 bases; nucleotides not matched to a gene: 7. CDR3 loop: CASSHGTGVSTEAFF. Written as DNA, the CDR3 is TGTGCCAGCAGCCATGGGACAGGGGTGAGCACTGAAGCTTTCTTT.

The chain couples TRBV10-3 to TRBJ1-1, with 10 bases that match TRBD1. The CDR3 contains 15 residues. The trim removed 4 bases at V and 1 base at J, leaving 3 bases unmatched. Germline assignment: CDR1 ENHRY and CDR2 SYGVKD. The CDR3 loop is CAISGGTGENTEAFF. CDR3 sequence (DNA): TGTGCCATCAGTGGCGGGACAGGGGAGAACACTGAAGCTTTCTTT.

The V and J genes are TRBV6-5 and TRBJ2-3; TRBD2 is a possible D gene (6 bases). This CDR3 contains 14 residues. The V gene's germline CDR1 is MNHEY and CDR2 SVGAGI. V was pared by 2 bases and J by 6 bases, with 12 bases between. CDR3: CASSYAGGWDTQYF. CDR3 nucleotide sequence: TGTGCCAGCAGTTACGCCGGGGGATGGGATACGCAGTATTTT.

The chain joins TRBV11-2 to TRBJ2-5, with a tentative D call TRBD2 (5 bases). The CDR3 sequence is 14 residues long. CDR1 is SGHAT and CDR2 is FQNNGV in the germline V gene. Deletions cut 5 bases from V and 5 bases from J, with 15 bases between. CDR3 sequence (DNA): TGTGCCAGCAGCCCCACATCAAGGGAGGAGACCCAGTACTTC. This encodes CASSPTSREETQYF.

The rearrangement links TRBV30 to TRBJ2-5, with a weak D call TRBD2 (6 bases). The CDR3 has 14 amino acids. Germline CDR1 reads GTSNPN; CDR2 reads SVGIG (reference sequence). Trimming removed 4 bases from V and 5 bases from J, with 17 bases in between. CDR3 nucleotide sequence: TGTGCCTGGAACCCACGAGGCGGGATGGAGACCCAGTACTTC. It encodes CAWNPRGGMETQYF.

V and J are TRBV5-1 and TRBJ2-5, with a weak D call TRBD2 (6 bases). Trimming pared 0 bases from V and 5 bases from J, leaving 11 bases between. Germline V gene sequence: CDR1 SGHRS, CDR2 YFSETQ. The CDR3 covers 14 residues. In DNA, the CDR3 is TGCGCCAGCAGCTTGGAAGGGAGGCGGGAGACCCAGTACTTC. It translates to CASSLEGRRETQYF.

The V gene is TRBV7-2, the J gene TRBJ2-5, with 8 bases identical to TRBD2. The CDR3 loop spans 16 amino acids. The germline CDR1 and CDR2 sequences are SGHTA and FQGNSA. The V gene end was trimmed by 0 bases and the J gene end by 1 base; junction bases not matched to a gene: 4. The CDR3, as DNA: TGTGCCAGCAGCTTAGCGACGGGAGGGGGCCAAGAGACCCAGTACTTC. Translation gives CASSLATGGGQETQYF.

The V gene is TRBV5-1, the J gene TRBJ2-5; D possibly corresponds to TRBD1 (5 bases). The CDR3 runs to 15 residues. V lost 2 bases and J 1 base, leaving 12 bases between the germline ends. Germline CDR1 is SGHRS and CDR2 is YFSETQ. The CDR3 coding sequence is TGCGCCAGCAGCTTCACGGGTCAGGGCCAAGAGACCCAGTACTTC. This gives the protein CASSFTGQGQETQYF.

The chain combines TRBV10-1 with TRBJ2-2; 8 positions agree with TRBD1. With 2 bases clipped from V and 5 bases from J, the junction kept 7 bases outside the gene matches. Germline V gives CDR1 WNHNN, CDR2 SYGVQD (reference sequence). The CDR3 extends over 16 amino acids. The CDR3 region is CASSEARRQGTGELFF. CDR3 nucleotide sequence: TGCGCCAGCAGTGAGGCGAGACGACAGGGGACCGGGGAGCTGTTTTTT.

This chain connects TRBV29-1 to TRBJ1-2; D unresolved. Germline V CDR1 and CDR2: SQVTM, ANQGSEA. Trimming took 7 bases from V and 4 from J, leaving 13 bases between them. The CDR3 spans 12 residues. The CDR3 region is CSGGPGGYGYTF. The CDR3, as DNA: TGCAGCGGCGGCCCCGGAGGCTATGGCTACACCTTC. The whole variable domain, remainder taken from reference TRBV29-1 and TRBJ1-2, is SAVISQKPSRDICQRGTSLTIQCQVDSQVTMMFWYRQQPGQSLTLIATANQGSEATYESGFVIDKFPISRPNLTFSTLTVSNMSPEDSSIYLCSGGPGGYGYTFGSGTRLTVV.

The chain couples TRBV7-2 to TRBJ2-3; 8 bases agree with TRBD2. The germline V gene encodes CDR1 SGHTA and CDR2 FQGNSA. Germline trimming cut 6 bases from V and 6 bases from J; bases unmatched to any gene: 8. The CDR3 length is 14 residues. For the CDR3, the DNA is TGTGCCAGCAGTTCGGGAGGGGAGGCTGATACGCAGTATTTT. Its translation is CASSSGGEADTQYF. The full variable domain, completed using reference TRBV7-2 and TRBJ2-3, is GAGVSQSPSNKVTEKGKDVELRCDPISGHTALYWYRQSLGQGLEFLIYFQGNSAPDKSGLPSDRFSAERTGGSVSTLTIQRTQQEDSAVYLCASSSGGEADTQYFGPGTRLTVL.

V is TRBV15 and J is TRBJ1-2, with D maybe TRBD1 (5 bases). The CDR3 runs to 13 residues. The V end was cut by 2 bases, the J end by 2 bases, with 6 bases between. Germline CDR1 reads LNHNV; CDR2 reads YYDKDF (reference sequence). This CDR3 reads CATSRTGNYGYTF. The CDR3 DNA is TGTGCCACCAGCAGAACAGGCAACTATGGCTACACCTTC.

The V call is TRBV28, the J call TRBJ1-1, with TRBD1 matching over 8 bases. V lost 8 bases and J lost 3; bases outside the gene matches: 8. The CDR3 runs to 14 residues. CDR1 is MDHEN, CDR2 SYDVKM, per germline. CDR3 DNA sequence: TGTGCCAGCGGATCAGGGGGCCCCTACACTGAAGCTTTCTTT. Residues: CASGSGGPYTEAFF.

The chain has TRBV19 and TRBJ1-1, with 7 positions matching TRBD1. CDR3 length: 14 residues. Per germline, CDR1 LNHDA and CDR2 SQIVND (reference sequence). V shed 5 bases, J shed 3 bases, and the junction held 6 bases outside the gene matches. CDR3 nucleotides: TGTGCCAGTAGTGGAATGGGACAGTACACTGAAGCTTTCTTT. Translating gives CASSGMGQYTEAFF.

This chain uses TRBV30 with TRBJ1-1; TRBD1 matches 8 bases. Per germline, CDR1 GTSNPN and CDR2 SVGIG (reference sequence). V lost 2 bases to trimming and J lost 1 base; unmatched junction nucleotides: 9. The CDR3 contains 16 residues. The CDR3 sequence: CAWSPLARGRNTEAFF. DNA for the CDR3: TGTGCCTGGAGTCCTCTCGCCAGGGGGCGGAACACTGAAGCTTTCTTT.

This clone appeared a few times. This sequence joins TRBV11-2 and TRBJ2-7, with a weak D call TRBD1 (5 bases). Germline V gene lookup returns CDR1 SGHAT and CDR2 FQNNGV. Trimming pared 1 base from V and 3 bases from J, leaving 10 bases between. The CDR3 contains 14 residues. The CDR3 reads CASSLVSGFYEQYF. CDR3 nucleotides: TGTGCCAGCAGCTTAGTTTCAGGGTTCTACGAGCAGTACTTC. Full variable domain (outside the CDR3, taken from reference TRBV11-2 and TRBJ2-7): EAGVAQSPRYKIIEKRQSVAFWCNPISGHATLYWYQQILGQGPKLLIQFQNNGVVDDSQLPKDRFSAERLKGVDSTLKIQPAKLEDSAVYLCASSLVSGFYEQYFGPGTRLTVT.

The V gene is TRBV4-1, the J gene TRBJ1-3, with TRBD1 as a possible D gene (5 bases). Germline loops: CDR1 MGHRA, CDR2 YSYEKL. V was clipped by 0 bases and J by 2 bases, with 8 bases between them. CDR3 length: 15 residues. CDR3 residues: CASSQDPGTGNTIYF. The CDR3 DNA reads as TGCGCCAGCAGCCAAGATCCAGGGACTGGAAACACCATATATTTT.

The chain couples TRBV2 to TRBJ2-7; D unresolved. The CDR3 totals 12 residues. The V gene's germline CDR1 is SNHLY and CDR2 FYNNEI. With 8 bases removed from V and 3 bases from J, the gap between germline ends came to 11 bases. The DNA of the CDR3 is TGTGCCAGCGGGTATGGGCTCTACGAGCAGTACTTC. It translates to CASGYGLYEQYF.

This chain connects TRBV2 to TRBJ2-3; 11 nucleotides align to TRBD2. The CDR3 loop spans 16 amino acids. J lost 1 base, V lost 6 bases, and 6 bases had no gene match. Germline lookup yields CDR1 SNHLY and CDR2 FYNNEI. The CDR3 DNA reads as TGTGCCAGCAGACCGAATAGCGGGAGGGGCACAGATACGCAGTATTTT. It encodes CASRPNSGRGTDTQYF.

The gene calls are TRBV9 and TRBJ1-3; a possible D gene is TRBD1 (6 bases). The germline gives CDR1 SGDLS, CDR2 YYNGEE. The V end lost 3 bases, the J end lost 0 bases, and 13 bases lay between the germline ends. The CDR3 contains 16 residues. Here the CDR3 DNA reads TGTGCCAGCAGCGGAGGGACACTACTCTCTGGAAACACCATATATTTT. Translating it yields CASSGGTLLSGNTIYF.